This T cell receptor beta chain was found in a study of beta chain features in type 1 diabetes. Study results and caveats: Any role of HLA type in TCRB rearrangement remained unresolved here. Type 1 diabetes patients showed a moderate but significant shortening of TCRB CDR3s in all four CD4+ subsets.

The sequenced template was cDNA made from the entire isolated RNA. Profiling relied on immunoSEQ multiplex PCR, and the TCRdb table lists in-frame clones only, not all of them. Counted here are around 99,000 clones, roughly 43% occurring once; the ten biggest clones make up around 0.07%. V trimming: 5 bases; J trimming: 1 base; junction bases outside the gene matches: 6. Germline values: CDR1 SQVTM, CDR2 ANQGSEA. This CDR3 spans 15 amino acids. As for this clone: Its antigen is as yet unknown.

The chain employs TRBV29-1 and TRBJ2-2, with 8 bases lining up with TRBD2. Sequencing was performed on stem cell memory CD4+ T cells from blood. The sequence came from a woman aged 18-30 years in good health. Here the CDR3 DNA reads TGCAGCGTTTCTGGGACTAGTGTGAACACCGGGGAGCTGTTTTTT. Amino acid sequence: CSVSGTSVNTGELFF.